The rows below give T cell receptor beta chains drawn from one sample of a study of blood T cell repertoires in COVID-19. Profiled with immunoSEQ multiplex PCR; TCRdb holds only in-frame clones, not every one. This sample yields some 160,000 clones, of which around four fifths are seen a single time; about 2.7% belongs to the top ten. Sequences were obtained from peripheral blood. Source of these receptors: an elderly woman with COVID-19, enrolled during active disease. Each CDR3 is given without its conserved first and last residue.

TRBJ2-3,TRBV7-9,ASVLDRDADTQY
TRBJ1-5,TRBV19,ASSPSPGQARQPQH
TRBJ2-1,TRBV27,ASRVYLGVSSYNEQF
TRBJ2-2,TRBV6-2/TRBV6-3,ASSYLAGPTGELF
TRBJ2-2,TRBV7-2,ASSLLAGGITGELF
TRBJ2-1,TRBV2,ASTRRAGGGNNEQF
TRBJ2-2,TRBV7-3,ASSSSGTGFTGELF
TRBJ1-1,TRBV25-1,ASSERQGRGEAF
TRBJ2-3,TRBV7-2,ASSLVAGDTQY
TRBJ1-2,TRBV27,ASSLRVNYGYT
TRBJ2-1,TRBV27,ASSSVPENEQF
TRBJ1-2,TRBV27,ASSSDRVKGYT
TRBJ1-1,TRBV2,ASTGVLNTEAF
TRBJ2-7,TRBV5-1,ASSSSGPPYEQY
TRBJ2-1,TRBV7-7,ASSLAPDRYNEQF
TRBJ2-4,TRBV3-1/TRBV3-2,ASSQATGSLAKNIQY
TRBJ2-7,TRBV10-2,ASSERQGHEQY
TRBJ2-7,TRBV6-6,ASSYSRWSGSYEQY
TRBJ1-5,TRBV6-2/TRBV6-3,ASSRQGSGQPQH
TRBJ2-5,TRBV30,AWNQYQETQY
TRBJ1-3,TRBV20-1,SASSTVSGNTIY
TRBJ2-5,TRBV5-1,ASSLRWTSWETQY
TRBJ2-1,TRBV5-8,ASSSGLAGLVGEQF
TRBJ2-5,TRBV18,ASSPGGQKGETQY
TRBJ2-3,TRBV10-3,AMGTLGSTDTQY
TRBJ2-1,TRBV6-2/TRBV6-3,ASSYNFGQGFLGQF
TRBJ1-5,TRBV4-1,ASSQGTDRSLPQH
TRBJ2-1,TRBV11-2,ASTLTPESDEQF
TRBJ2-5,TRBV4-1,ASSQFPGQQETQY
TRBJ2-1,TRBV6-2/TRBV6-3,ASSYGSTGGYNEQF
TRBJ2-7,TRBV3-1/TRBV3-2,ASSQVRRDRTYEQY
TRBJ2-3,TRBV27,ASRGIFTDTQY
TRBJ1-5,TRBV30,AWSTFPGEKGQPQH
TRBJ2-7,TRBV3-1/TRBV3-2,ASSHEDRGFSYEQY
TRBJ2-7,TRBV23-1,ASSQWGGGDEQY
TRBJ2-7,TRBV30,AWNGRGSSYEQY
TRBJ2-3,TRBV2,ASRGSTSGETNTDTQY
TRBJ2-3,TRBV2,ASSGTGRTDTQY
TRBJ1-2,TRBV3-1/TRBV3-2,ASSQGSQGGYGYT
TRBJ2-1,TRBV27,ASRPRGGGLYNEQF
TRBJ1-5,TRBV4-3,ASSLGQGFQPQH
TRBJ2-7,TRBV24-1,ATRNFRDFDSYEQY
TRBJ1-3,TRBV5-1,ASSLTGSGNTIY
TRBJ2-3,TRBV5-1,ASSLGRTSGSPADTQY
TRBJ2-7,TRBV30,AWSGETFHEQY
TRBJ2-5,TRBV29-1,SVEQGDETQY
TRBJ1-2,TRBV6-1,ASSENRGRGYGYT
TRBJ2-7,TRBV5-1,ASSPSGRTDYEQY
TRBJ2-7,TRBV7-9,ASSPGGKQGEDTEQY
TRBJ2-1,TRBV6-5,ASSMDGSSYNEQF
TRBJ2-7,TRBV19,ASSEQLLVTYEQY
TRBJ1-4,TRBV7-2,ASSLVPRLQNEKLF
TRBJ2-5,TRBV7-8,ASSFPQPTLDRVSEETQY
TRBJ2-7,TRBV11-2,ASNGGVSSYEQY
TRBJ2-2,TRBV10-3,AISQDTNTGELF